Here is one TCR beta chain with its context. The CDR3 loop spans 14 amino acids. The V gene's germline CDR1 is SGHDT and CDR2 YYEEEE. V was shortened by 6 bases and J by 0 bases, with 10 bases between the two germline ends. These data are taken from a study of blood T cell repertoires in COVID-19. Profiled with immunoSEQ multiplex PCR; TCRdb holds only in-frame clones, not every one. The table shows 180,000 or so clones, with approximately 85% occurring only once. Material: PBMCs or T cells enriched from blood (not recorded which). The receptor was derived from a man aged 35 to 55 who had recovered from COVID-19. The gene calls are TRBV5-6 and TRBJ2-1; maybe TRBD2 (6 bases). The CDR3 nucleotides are TGTGCCAGCACCCGGGGGATCTCCTACAATGAGCAGTTCTTC. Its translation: CASTRGISYNEQFF.